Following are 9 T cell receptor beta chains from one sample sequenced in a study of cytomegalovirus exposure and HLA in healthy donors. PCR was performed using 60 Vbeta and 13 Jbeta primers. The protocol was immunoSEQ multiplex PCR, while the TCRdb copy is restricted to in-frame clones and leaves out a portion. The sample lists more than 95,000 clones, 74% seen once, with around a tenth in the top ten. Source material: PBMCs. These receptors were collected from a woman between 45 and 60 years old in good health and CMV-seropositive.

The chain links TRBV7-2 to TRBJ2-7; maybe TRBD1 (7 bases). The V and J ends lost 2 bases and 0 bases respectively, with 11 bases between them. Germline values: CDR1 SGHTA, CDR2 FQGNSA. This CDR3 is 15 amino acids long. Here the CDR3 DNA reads TGTGCCAGCAGCTTAACGGGGGACAGCTCCTACGAGCAGTACTTC. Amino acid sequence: CASSLTGDSSYEQYF.

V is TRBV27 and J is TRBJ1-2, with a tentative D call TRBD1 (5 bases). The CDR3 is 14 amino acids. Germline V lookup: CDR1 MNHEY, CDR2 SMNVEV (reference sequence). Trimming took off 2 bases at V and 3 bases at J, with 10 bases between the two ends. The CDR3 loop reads CASSLGRGDYGYTF. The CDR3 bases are TGTGCCAGCAGTTTAGGTAGGGGTGACTATGGCTACACCTTC.

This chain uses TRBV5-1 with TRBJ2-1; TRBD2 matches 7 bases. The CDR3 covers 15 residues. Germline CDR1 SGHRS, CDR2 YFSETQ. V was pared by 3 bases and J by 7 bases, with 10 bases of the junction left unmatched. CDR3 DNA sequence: TGCGCCAGCAGCTGGGGCCCCCAAGCGGGGAATGAGCAGTTCTTC. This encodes CASSWGPQAGNEQFF.

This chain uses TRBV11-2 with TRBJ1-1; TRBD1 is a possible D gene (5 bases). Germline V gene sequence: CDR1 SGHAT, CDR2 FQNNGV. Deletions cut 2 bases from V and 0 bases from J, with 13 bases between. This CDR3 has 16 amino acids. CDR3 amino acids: CASSLSPGGLNTEAFF. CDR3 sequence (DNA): TGTGCCAGCAGCTTATCGCCGGGGGGGTTGAACACTGAAGCTTTCTTT. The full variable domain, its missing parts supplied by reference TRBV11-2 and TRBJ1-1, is EAGVAQSPRYKIIEKRQSVAFWCNPISGHATLYWYQQILGQGPKLLIQFQNNGVVDDSQLPKDRFSAERLKGVDSTLKIQPAKLEDSAVYLCASSLSPGGLNTEAFFGQGTRLTVV.

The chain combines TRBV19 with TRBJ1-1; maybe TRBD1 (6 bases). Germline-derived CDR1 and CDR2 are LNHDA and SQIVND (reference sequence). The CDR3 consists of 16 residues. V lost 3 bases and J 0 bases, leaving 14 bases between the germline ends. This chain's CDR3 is CASSISTGYMNTEAFF. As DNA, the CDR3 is TGTGCCAGTAGTATCTCGACAGGCTATATGAACACTGAAGCTTTCTTT.

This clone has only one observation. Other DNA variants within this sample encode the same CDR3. The CDR3 nucleotides read TGCGCCAGCAGCTTGGGAACTAGCACAGATACGCAGTATTTT. This codes for CASSLGTSTDTQYF. The chain couples TRBV5-1 to TRBJ2-3; D ambiguous. Between the trimmed V and J ends, which lost 0 bases and 0 bases, there was a span of 5 bases. The CDR3 loop spans 14 amino acids. CDR1 is SGHRS, CDR2 YFSETQ, per germline.

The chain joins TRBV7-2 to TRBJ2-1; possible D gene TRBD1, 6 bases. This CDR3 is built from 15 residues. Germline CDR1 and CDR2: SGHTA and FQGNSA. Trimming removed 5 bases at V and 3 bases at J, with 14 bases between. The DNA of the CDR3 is TGTGCCAGCAGCCCCGCCCCGGGACACTACAATGAGCAGTTCTTC. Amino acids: CASSPAPGHYNEQFF. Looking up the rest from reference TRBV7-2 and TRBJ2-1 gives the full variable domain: GAGVSQSPSNKVTEKGKDVELRCDPISGHTALYWYRQSLGQGLEFLIYFQGNSAPDKSGLPSDRFSAERTGGSVSTLTIQRTQQEDSAVYLCASSPAPGHYNEQFFGPGTRLTVL.

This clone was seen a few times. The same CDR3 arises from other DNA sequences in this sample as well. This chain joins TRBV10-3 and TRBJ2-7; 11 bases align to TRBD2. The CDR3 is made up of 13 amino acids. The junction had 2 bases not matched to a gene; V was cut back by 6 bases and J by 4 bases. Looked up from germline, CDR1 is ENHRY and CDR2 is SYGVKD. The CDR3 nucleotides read TGTGCCATCAGGGGGACTAGCGGTTACGAGCAGTACTTC. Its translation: CAIRGTSGYEQYF.

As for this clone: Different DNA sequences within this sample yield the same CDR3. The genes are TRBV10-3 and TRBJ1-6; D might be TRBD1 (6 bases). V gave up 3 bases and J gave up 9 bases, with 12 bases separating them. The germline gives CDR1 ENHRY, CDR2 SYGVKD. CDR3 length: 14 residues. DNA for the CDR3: TGTGCCATCAGTGAAGGCACAGGGTCTTCACCCCTCCACTTT. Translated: CAISEGTGSSPLHF.